A selection of T cell receptor beta chains follows, all from one sample in a study of CD8 T cells in ankylosing spondylitis. MiXCR, applied by TCRdb to the 5' RACE reads, yields one record per CDR3 protein. The table shows around 450,000 distinct CDR3 sequences, with 20% to 30% occurring only once. The sequenced sample consisted of blood, either unsorted or a sorted T cell fraction (not recorded which). The receptor set was obtained from a male donor with ankylosing spondylitis. CDR3s include the opening cysteine and the closing phenylalanine or tryptophan. The D gene is left open where the match is weak. The size field is filled for only some rows; it gives once, few, many or a size class.

D gene | clone size | J gene | V gene | CDR3 DNA | CDR3 protein
. | few | TRBJ2-5 | TRBV24-1 | TGTGCCACCAGTGATAGGACATCGGGGGAGACCCAGTACTTC | CATSDRTSGETQYF
. | few | TRBJ2-2 | TRBV20-1 | TGCAGTGCTAGAACTCCGGGAACCGGGGAGCTGTTTTTT | CSARTPGTGELFF
. | few | TRBJ2-5 | TRBV10-3 | TGTGCCATCAGTCCCGGTTTCCAAGAGACCCAGTACTTC | CAISPGFQETQYF
TRBD1 | few | TRBJ2-1 | TRBV20-1 | TGCAGTGCCCAAGGACAGGGTTATGGATTGAAGTTCTTC | CSAQGQGYGLKFF
TRBD1 | many | TRBJ2-2 | TRBV12-3/TRBV12-4 | TGTGCCAGCAGGGACCACAGGGGAAACACCGGGGAGCTGTTTTTT | CASRDHRGNTGELFF
. | . | TRBJ2-2 | TRBV7-2 | TGTGCCAGCAGCACCCGATTCACCGGGGAGCTGTTTTTT | CASSTRFTGELFF
. | . | TRBJ2-1 | TRBV3-1 | TGTGCCAGCAGCCAAGACTTGAGCTCCTACAATGAGCAGTTCTTC | CASSQDLSSYNEQFF
. | . | TRBJ2-1 | TRBV5-6 | TGTGCCAGCAGCTTGGTAGGGGCAGGAGCCTACAATGAGCAGTTCTTC | CASSLVGAGAYNEQFF
TRBD2 | many | TRBJ2-1 | TRBV5-1 | TGTGCCAGCAGCTTAGCGGGCAACGAGCAGTTCTTC | CASSLAGNEQFF
. | . | TRBJ2-2 | TRBV27 | TGTGCCAGCAGTTTATTGGGACACAACACCGGGGAGCTGTTTTTT | CASSLLGHNTGELFF
. | . | TRBJ2-3 | TRBV5-1 | TGCGCCAGCAGCTCCGACGATACGCAGTATTTT | CASSSDDTQYF
TRBD2 | few | TRBJ2-7 | TRBV20-1 | TGCAGTGCTACCCTAGCGGGACCCTACGAGCAGTACTTC | CSATLAGPYEQYF
. | many | TRBJ1-2 | TRBV5-1 | TGCGCCAGCAGCTTACGTATGGAGAGCTATGGCTACACCTTC | CASSLRMESYGYTF
TRBD2 | . | TRBJ2-3 | TRBV7-8 | TGTGCCAGCAGCACTAGCGGGGGAAGCACAGATACGCAGTATTTT | CASSTSGGSTDTQYF
. | many | TRBJ2-4 | TRBV5-6 | TGTGCCAGCAGCGTGCTAGCGAGCAAAAACATTCAGTACTTC | CASSVLASKNIQYF
. | . | TRBJ1-1 | TRBV18 | TGTGCCAGCTCTCCTTCGCCCCCGGGGCGAAACACTGAAGCTTTCTTT | CASSPSPPGRNTEAFF
. | . | TRBJ2-1 | TRBV6-6 | TGTGCCGTCAAAGGGGGTTTCGATGAGCAGTTCTTC | CAVKGGFDEQFF
TRBD1 | . | TRBJ2-7 | TRBV7-9 | TGTGCCAGCAGTCGGTCCGGGACAGCATCCTACGAGCAGTACTTC | CASSRSGTASYEQYF
. | . | TRBJ2-2 | TRBV7-9 | TGTGCCAGCAGCACCGGGACAACCCTGTTTTTT | CASSTGTTLFF
TRBD1 | many | TRBJ2-2 | TRBV5-1 | TGCGCCAGCAGCTTGGCTTCAGGGGGCACCGGGGAGCTGTTTTTT | CASSLASGGTGELFF
. | . | TRBJ2-1 | TRBV12-3/TRBV12-4 | TGTGCCAGCAGTTCGAAGCCGAAGGAGCAGTTCTTC | CASSSKPKEQFF
. | . | TRBJ1-4 | TRBV4-1 | TGCGCCAGCAGCCAAGGGCAGAAGAATGAAAAACTGTTTTTT | CASSQGQKNEKLFF
. | . | TRBJ1-5 | TRBV20-1 | TGCAGTGCTAGAGTGACAGACACCCAGGGGCTCAATCAGCCCCAGCATTTT | CSARVTDTQGLNQPQHF
TRBD1 | . | TRBJ2-3 | TRBV2 | TGTGCCAGTCAGGGGGTGAGAAGCACAGATACGCAGTATTTT | CASQGVRSTDTQYF
TRBD2 | few | TRBJ2-1 | TRBV5-1 | TGCGCCAGCAGCTCTAGCGGGAGGGCCTACAATGAGCAGTTCTTC | CASSSSGRAYNEQFF
. | few | TRBJ2-5 | TRBV5-5 | TGTGCCAGCAGCCGCGTGTTAAGCGTCAAAGAGACCCAGTACTTC | CASSRVLSVKETQYF
. | few | TRBJ2-3 | TRBV12-3/TRBV12-4 | TGTGCCAGCAGTTTAGAGCCCCTCCTCCCTAGCGGCACAGATACGCAGTATTTT | CASSLEPLLPSGTDTQYF
TRBD1 | few | TRBJ2-1 | TRBV12-3/TRBV12-4 | TGTGCCAGCAGTATTGACAGGGGTTGGGACAATGAGCAGTTCTTC | CASSIDRGWDNEQFF
. | many | TRBJ1-1 | TRBV7-9 | TGTGCCAGCAGTTTTGGGGGGAACACTGAAGCTTTCTTT | CASSFGGNTEAFF
. | . | TRBJ1-1 | TRBV29-1 | TGCAGCCTGGGGCAGCCAGACGGGGCTTTCTTT | CSLGQPDGAFF
TRBD2 | . | TRBJ2-1 | TRBV11-2 | TGTGCCAGCAGCTTGGCTAGCGGGACCGACTACAATGAGCAGTTCTTC | CASSLASGTDYNEQFF
. | few | TRBJ2-7 | TRBV4-2 | TGTGCCAGCAGCCAAGCCACCGGCGGGTCCTCCTACGAGCAGTACTTC | CASSQATGGSSYEQYF
TRBD1 | few | TRBJ1-5 | TRBV12-3/TRBV12-4 | TGTGCCAGCAGTTTAGAGTACCAGGGGGTAGGTCAGCCCCAGCATTTT | CASSLEYQGVGQPQHF
. | few | TRBJ1-5 | TRBV19 | TGTGCCAGTAGTATAGAACAGGGCCATCAGCCCCAGCATTTT | CASSIEQGHQPQHF
. | . | TRBJ2-1 | TRBV20-1 | TGCAGTGCTAGTCATTTAAATGAGCAGTTCTTC | CSASHLNEQFF
. | . | TRBJ1-1 | TRBV10-3 | TGTGCCATCAGGACCGACCGGGCTCCAAATGAAGCTTTCTTT | CAIRTDRAPNEAFF
TRBD2 | few | TRBJ2-1 | TRBV20-1 | TGCAGTGTCGAAGCGGGAATTGCTGAGCAGTTCTTC | CSVEAGIAEQFF
. | . | TRBJ2-1 | TRBV10-1 | TGCGCCAGCAGTGTGGGACGTATCTACAATGAGCAGTTCTTC | CASSVGRIYNEQFF
. | . | TRBJ1-6 | TRBV18 | TGTGCCAGCTCAGGACAGCGAACCGAGGGGTCACCCCTCCACTTT | CASSGQRTEGSPLHF
TRBD2 | few | TRBJ2-7 | TRBV18 | TGTGCCAGCTCACCAGGCGGGAGTAAAACCTACGAGCAGTACTTC | CASSPGGSKTYEQYF
. | . | TRBJ2-2 | TRBV29-1 | TGCAGCGCCAGAATAGCCGGGGAGCTGTTTTTT | CSARIAGELFF
. | . | TRBJ2-1 | TRBV29-1 | TGCAGTCTAGAGGGGGGTCCCTACAATGAGCAGTTCTTC | CSLEGGPYNEQFF
. | few | TRBJ1-2 | TRBV29-1 | TGCAGCGCCGGGGGCGGATCTAACTATGGCTACACCTTC | CSAGGGSNYGYTF
. | . | TRBJ1-4 | TRBV3-1 | TGTGCCAGCAGCCAACAGGGGATTGCGGGAAAACTGTTTTTT | CASSQQGIAGKLFF
TRBD1 | . | TRBJ2-7 | TRBV11-2 | TGTGCCAGCAGCTTAGCCGACAGGGGGCCGACCAAGCAGTACTTC | CASSLADRGPTKQYF
. | . | TRBJ1-4 | TRBV27 | TGTGCCAGCAGCCCCAAAACGAATTATAATGAAAAACTGTTTTTT | CASSPKTNYNEKLFF
. | few | TRBJ2-1 | TRBV20-1 | TGCAGTGCTAGAGATCCGCTATATGGAGGGTGGAATGAGCAGTTCTTC | CSARDPLYGGWNEQFF
. | few | TRBJ2-6 | TRBV10-3 | TGTGCCATCAGTGGCACAGGGACAGGGGCCAACGTCCTGACTTTC | CAISGTGTGANVLTF
. | few | TRBJ1-1 | TRBV6-1 | TGTGCCAGCAGTGTCCTTCGGGACCCCGCTGAAGCTTTCTTT | CASSVLRDPAEAFF
TRBD2 | few | TRBJ2-6 | TRBV9 | TGTGCCAGCAGCCGGGGGGGCTCTGGGGCCAACGTCCTGACTTTC | CASSRGGSGANVLTF
TRBD1 | . | TRBJ2-1 | TRBV20-1 | TGCAGTGCTCAAATGGGGACAGGGTGGGATGAGCAGTTCTTC | CSAQMGTGWDEQFF
. | . | TRBJ2-1 | TRBV28 | TGTGCCAGCAGTTATGGGCAGGGGATGTCCTACAATGAGCAGTTCTTC | CASSYGQGMSYNEQFF
TRBD2 | few | TRBJ2-5 | TRBV10-3 | TGTGCCACCTCGGGAGGGCCTGAAGAGACCCAGTACTTC | CATSGGPEETQYF
. | . | TRBJ2-1 | TRBV12-3/TRBV12-4 | TGTGCCAGCAGTTGGTCGGGCTTCGATTCCCGTATGTTC | CASSWSGFDSRMF
. | . | TRBJ2-1 | TRBV5-1 | TGCGCCAGCAGCTTGGAGGCCCAACGGACCTACAATGAGCAGTTCTTC | CASSLEAQRTYNEQFF
. | few | TRBJ2-1 | TRBV10-2 | TGCGCCAGCAGTGAGTCGTACTCGGAAGGTCAGTTCTTC | CASSESYSEGQFF
. | . | TRBJ2-2 | TRBV4-2 | TGTGCCAGCAGCCAAGAAGGCCTCCTCCCCGGGGAGCTGTTTTTT | CASSQEGLLPGELFF